This TCR beta chain was recovered during a study of Ad26.COV2.S vaccination and SARS-CoV-2 variants (dated by TCRdb to the early 2020s). Background on the whole study: Sequencing of the TCRbeta repertoire served to evaluate the specificity and breadth of SARS-CoV-2-reactive T cell receptors following Ad26.COV2.S vaccination. The TCR-sequenced set comprised about 30 samples: about 19 Ad26.COV2.S vaccine recipients, 5 placebo recipients and 8 SARS-CoV-2 convalescent individuals. What the research found in general, with its limitations: Non-spike TCR breadth was comparable between vaccine and placebo recipients, consistent with the vaccine containing only spike. After vaccination, spike-specific CD8+ and CD4+ T cell responses were reported to show substantial breadth. The authors noted that total T cell responses may have been underestimated by the TCR breadth and depth analyses. Ad26.COV2.S recipients had higher spike-specific TCR breadth than placebo recipients (P = 0.0014).

This clone was seen a few times. It has no known antigen specificity. Per-nucleotide qualities are absent, and no much larger clonotype sits a single base away. V is pared back by 7 bases and J by 2 bases, with 8 bases lying between the germline termini. Reading from cysteine to phenylalanine, the CDR3 counts 13 amino acids. The CDR3 DNA has 39 bases and is translated from base 1. The immunoSEQ Assay was used to sequence TCRbeta CDR3 regions. After extraction, genomic DNA underwent amplification by bias-controlled multiplex PCR, followed by high-throughput sequencing. On the authors' methods: To quantify the absolute abundance of each unique TCRbeta CDR3 region, sequences were collapsed and filtered. T cell fraction was estimated by normalization of TCRbeta template counts to usable DNA, with usable DNA being measured through amplification of reference genes present in all nucleated cells. Repertoire TCRs were annotated as SARS-CoV-2-specific when V gene, CDR3 amino acid sequence and J gene were exactly matched to a known reactive TCR set. The reference SARS-CoV-2 TCR set came from MIRA and was filtered for enrichment in COVID-19-positive ImmuneCODE repertoires, removing public or cross-reactive TCRs. Drawing on the MIRA antigens, annotated TCRs were analysed further at the level of specific ORF or position within ORF. Breadth was defined as the number of annotated unique rearrangements divided by the total number of unique productive rearrangements, and depth was defined as the summed frequency of the annotated unique rearrangements. Two-sided Wilcoxon rank-sum tests were applied when comparing TCR breadth between groups. The immuneACCESS repertoire file appears here via TCRdb, limited to in-frame rearrangements. These files lack a portion of the clones; in checked studies, under half of the deficit traces to unresolved V genes, and the cause of the others is not known. V and J calls and clone size are as listed in that table; D and trimming were resolved from the DNA. The sample table contains 350,000 to 450,000 clones; only one count was recorded for 92% of them. 3.9% of the sample comes from the top ten.

In light of the paper, this sample's time point label describes: individuals recovered from natural SARS-CoV-2 infection. The source material was peripheral blood, sampled after recovery from COVID-19. The chain is assembled from TRBV12-3 or TRBV12-4 and TRBJ2-2, and the D gene may be TRBD2, 5 bases matching. The origin of this receptor is a human donor who had recovered from COVID-19. The CDR3 here reads CASKEGNTGELFF. The DNA is as follows: TGTGCCAGCAAAGAGGGAAACACCGGGGAGCTGTTTTTT.